The entry below describes one TCR beta chain. The antigen is undetermined. The CDR3 sequence is 16 residues long. The germline V and J ends were trimmed by 5 bases and 8 bases, with 21 bases remaining between them. Germline V gene sequence: CDR1 SGHNT, CDR2 YENEEA. Specified treatment: approximately 18 received Ad26.COV2.S at low or high dose, single or two shots; 5 received placebo; per-sample allocation not given. All samples were drawn on day 63, counting from the first vaccine or placebo injection. The source of the sample is a study of Ad26.COV2.S vaccination and SARS-CoV-2 variants. Broader study findings: Vaccinees and placebo recipients showed similar non-spike TCR breadth. Higher spike-specific TCR breadth was found in vaccine recipients than in placebo recipients.

Measured with immunoSEQ multiplex PCR; TCRdb has only the in-frame clones, and not every one. The repertoire holds 400,000 to 500,000 clones, with about 88% as singletons. The sample in question was peripheral blood, obtained in a trial of Ad26.COV2.S vaccine versus placebo. The receptor comes from a person between 18 and 65 years old who received the Ad26.COV2.S COVID-19 vaccine or a placebo. The V and J genes are TRBV11-3 and TRBJ1-4; D remains ambiguous. The CDR3 nucleotides are TGTGCCAGCAGCCAAAATAAACAGCGCCCGCGAGAAAAACTGTTTTTT. This codes for CASSQNKQRPREKLFF.